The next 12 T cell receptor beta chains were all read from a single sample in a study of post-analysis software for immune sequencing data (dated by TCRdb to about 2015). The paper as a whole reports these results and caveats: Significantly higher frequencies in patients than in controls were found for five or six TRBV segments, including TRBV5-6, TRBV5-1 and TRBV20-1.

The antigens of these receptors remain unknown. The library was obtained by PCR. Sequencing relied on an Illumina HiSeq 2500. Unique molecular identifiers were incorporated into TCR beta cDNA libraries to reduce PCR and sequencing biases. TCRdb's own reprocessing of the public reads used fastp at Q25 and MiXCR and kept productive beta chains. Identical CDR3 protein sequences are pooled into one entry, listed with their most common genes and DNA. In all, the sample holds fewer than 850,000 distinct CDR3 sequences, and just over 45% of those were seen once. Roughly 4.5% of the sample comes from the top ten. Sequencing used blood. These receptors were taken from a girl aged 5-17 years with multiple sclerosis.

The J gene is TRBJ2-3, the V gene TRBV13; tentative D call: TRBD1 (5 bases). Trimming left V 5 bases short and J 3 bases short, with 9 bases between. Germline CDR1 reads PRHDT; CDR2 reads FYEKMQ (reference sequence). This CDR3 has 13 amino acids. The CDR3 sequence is CASSGRTTDTQYF. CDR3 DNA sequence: TGTGCCAGCAGCGGAAGGACAACAGATACGCAGTATTTT. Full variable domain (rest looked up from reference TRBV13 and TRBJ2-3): AAGVIQSPRHLIKEKRETATLKCYPIPRHDTVYWYQQGPGQDPQFLISFYEKMQSDKGSIPDRFSAQQFSDYHSELNMSSLELGDSALYFCASSGRTTDTQYFGPGTRLTVL.

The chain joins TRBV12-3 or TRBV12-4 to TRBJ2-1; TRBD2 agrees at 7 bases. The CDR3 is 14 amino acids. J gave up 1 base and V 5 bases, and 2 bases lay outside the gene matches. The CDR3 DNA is TGTGCCAGCAGTCGGACTAGGTCCTACAATGAGCAGTTCTTC. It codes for CASSRTRSYNEQFF.

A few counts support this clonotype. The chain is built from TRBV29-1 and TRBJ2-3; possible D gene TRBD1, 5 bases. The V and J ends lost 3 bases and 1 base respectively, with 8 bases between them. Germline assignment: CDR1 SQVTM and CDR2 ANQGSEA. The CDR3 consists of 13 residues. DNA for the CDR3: TGCAGCGTTGACCTACAGGGCACAGATACGCAGTATTTT. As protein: CSVDLQGTDTQYF.

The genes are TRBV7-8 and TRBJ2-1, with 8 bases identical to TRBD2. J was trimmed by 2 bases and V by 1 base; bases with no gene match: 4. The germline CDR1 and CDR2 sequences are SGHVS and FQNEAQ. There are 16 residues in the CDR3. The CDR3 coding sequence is TGTGCCAGCAGCTTAGGTGGACTAGCAGCCTACAATGAGCAGTTCTTC. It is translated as CASSLGGLAAYNEQFF.

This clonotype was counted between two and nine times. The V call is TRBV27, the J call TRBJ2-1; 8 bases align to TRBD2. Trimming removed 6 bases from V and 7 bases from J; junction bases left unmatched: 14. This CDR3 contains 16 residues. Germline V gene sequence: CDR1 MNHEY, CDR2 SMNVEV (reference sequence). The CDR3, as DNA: TGTGCCAGCAGCTGGATGGGACTAGGGGAGGGGAATGAGCAGTTCTTC. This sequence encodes CASSWMGLGEGNEQFF.

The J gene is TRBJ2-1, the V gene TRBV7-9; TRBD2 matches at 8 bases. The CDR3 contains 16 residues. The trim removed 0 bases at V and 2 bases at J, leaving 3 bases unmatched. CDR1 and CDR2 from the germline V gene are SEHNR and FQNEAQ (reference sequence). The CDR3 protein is CASSLARGATYNEQFF. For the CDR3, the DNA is TGTGCCAGCAGCTTAGCGCGGGGGGCCACCTACAATGAGCAGTTCTTC.

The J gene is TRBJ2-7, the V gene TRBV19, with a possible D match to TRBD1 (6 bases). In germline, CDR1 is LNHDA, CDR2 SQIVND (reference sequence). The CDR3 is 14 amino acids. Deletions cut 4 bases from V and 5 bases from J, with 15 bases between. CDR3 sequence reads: CASSRVAGANEQYF. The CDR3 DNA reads TGTGCCAGTAGTAGAGTGGCAGGGGCCAACGAGCAGTACTTC.

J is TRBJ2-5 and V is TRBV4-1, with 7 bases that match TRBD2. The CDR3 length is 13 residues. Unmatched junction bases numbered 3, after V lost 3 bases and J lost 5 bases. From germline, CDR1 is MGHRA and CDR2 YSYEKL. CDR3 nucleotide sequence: TGCGCCAGCAGCCATGACGGGGGGGAGACCCAGTACTTC. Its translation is CASSHDGGETQYF.

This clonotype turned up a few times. The CDR3 sequence is CSARDSASGEQETQYF. CDR3 nucleotides: TGCAGTGCTAGAGATTCGGCTAGCGGGGAACAAGAGACCCAGTACTTC. V gene TRBV20-1 combines with J gene TRBJ2-5, with 9 bases identical to TRBD2. Trimming at V came to 0 bases and at J to 2 bases, leaving 7 bases not matched to a gene. The CDR3 loop spans 16 amino acids. Germline lookup yields CDR1 DFQATT and CDR2 SNEGSKA (reference sequence).

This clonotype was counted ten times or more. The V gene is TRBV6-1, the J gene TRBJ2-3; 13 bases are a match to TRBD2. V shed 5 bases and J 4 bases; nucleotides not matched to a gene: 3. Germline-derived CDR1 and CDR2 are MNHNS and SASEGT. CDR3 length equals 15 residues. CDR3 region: CASSPLAGGPDTQYF. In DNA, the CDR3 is TGTGCCAGCAGTCCACTAGCGGGAGGGCCAGATACGCAGTATTTT.

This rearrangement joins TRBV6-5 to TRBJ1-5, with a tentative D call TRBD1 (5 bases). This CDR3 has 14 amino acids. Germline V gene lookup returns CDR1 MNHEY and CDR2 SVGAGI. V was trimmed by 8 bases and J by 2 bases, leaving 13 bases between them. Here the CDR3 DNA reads TGTGCCAGCGGGGGTGGCATTCGCAATCAGCCCCAGCATTTT. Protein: CASGGGIRNQPQHF.

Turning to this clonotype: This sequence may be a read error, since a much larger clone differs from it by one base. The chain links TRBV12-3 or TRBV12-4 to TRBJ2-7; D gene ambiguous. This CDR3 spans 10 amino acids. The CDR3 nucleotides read TGTGCCAGCAGTTCCTACGAGCAGTGCTTC. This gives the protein CASSSYEQCF.